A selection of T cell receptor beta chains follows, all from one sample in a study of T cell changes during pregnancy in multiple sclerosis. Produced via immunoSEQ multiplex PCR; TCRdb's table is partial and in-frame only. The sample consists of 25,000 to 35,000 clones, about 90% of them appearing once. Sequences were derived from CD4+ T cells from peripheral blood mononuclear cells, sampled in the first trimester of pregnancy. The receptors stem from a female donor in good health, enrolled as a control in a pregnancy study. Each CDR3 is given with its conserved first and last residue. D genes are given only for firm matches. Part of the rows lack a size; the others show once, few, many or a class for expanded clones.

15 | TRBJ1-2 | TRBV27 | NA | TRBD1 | CASSLSGQGAGGYTF | TGTGCCAGCAGTTTATCGGGACAGGGGGCAGGAGGCTACACCTTC
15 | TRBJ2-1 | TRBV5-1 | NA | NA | CASSPPGVGSNEQFF | TGCGCCAGCAGCCCCCCGGGGGTTGGGTCCAATGAGCAGTTCTTC
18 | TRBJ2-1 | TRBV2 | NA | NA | CASSEPADRTSSYNEQFF | TGTGCCAGCAGTGAACCGGCAGACAGGACTAGCTCCTACAATGAGCAGTTCTTC
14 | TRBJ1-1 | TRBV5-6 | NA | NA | CASSLWPGETEAFF | TGTGCCAGCAGCTTGTGGCCGGGGGAGACTGAAGCTTTCTTT
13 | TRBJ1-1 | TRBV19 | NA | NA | CASSNGWNTEAFF | TGTGCCAGTAGTAACGGGTGGAACACTGAAGCTTTCTTT
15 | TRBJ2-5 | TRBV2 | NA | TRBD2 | CASSDLGLAGETQYF | TGTGCCAGCAGTGATCTGGGACTAGCTGGGGAGACCCAGTACTTC
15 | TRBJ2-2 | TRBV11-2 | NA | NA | CASSLARGVGGELFF | TGTGCCAGCAGCTTAGCCAGGGGGGTAGGTGGGGAGCTGTTTTTT
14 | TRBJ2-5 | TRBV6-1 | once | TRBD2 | CASSLAGPMETQYF | TGTGCCAGTTCACTAGCGGGGCCGATGGAGACCCAGTACTTC
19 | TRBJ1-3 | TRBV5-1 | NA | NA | CASTLGKGLGGNSGNTIYF | TGCGCCAGCACCTTAGGGAAGGGCCTCGGGGGGAACTCTGGAAACACCATATATTTT
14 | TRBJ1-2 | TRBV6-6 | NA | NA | CASTALMNVYGYTF | TGTGCCAGCACCGCCCTAATGAACGTTTATGGCTACACCTTC
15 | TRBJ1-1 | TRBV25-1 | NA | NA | CASSDPAGGDTEAFF | TGTGCCAGCAGTGACCCCGCGGGGGGTGACACTGAAGCTTTCTTT
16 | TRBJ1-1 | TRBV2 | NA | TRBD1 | CASTIDRAQQNTEAFF | TGTGCCAGCACCATCGACAGGGCTCAACAGAACACTGAAGCTTTCTTT
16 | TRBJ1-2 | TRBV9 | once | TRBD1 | CASSPWGGQGSYGYTF | TGTGCCAGCAGCCCTTGGGGGGGACAGGGAAGCTATGGCTACACCTTC
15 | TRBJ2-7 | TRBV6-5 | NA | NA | CASSYSRVNSYEQYF | TGTGCCAGCAGTTACTCGAGGGTGAACTCCTACGAGCAGTACTTC
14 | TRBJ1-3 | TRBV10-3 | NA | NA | CAISPDRRRNTIYF | TGTGCCATCAGCCCGGACAGACGCCGAAACACCATATATTTT
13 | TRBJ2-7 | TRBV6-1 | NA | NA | CASSAYHSYEQYF | TGTGCCAGCAGTGCATACCACAGCTACGAGCAGTACTTC
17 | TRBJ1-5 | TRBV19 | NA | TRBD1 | CASSIGGDSNSNQPQHF | TGTGCCAGTAGTATAGGGGGGGACAGCAATAGCAATCAGCCCCAGCATTTT
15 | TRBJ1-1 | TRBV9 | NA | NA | CASSVDGGAVTEAFF | TGTGCCAGCAGCGTAGATGGAGGGGCGGTCACTGAAGCTTTCTTT
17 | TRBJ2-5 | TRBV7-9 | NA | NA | CASRPGSGRGVEETQYF | TGTGCCAGCAGACCAGGCAGTGGCAGGGGGGTCGAAGAGACCCAGTACTTC
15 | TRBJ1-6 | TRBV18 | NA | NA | CASSPNPVYNSPLHF | TGTGCCAGCTCACCAAATCCAGTCTATAATTCACCCCTCCACTTT
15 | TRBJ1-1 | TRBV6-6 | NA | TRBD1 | CASSLGQEMNTEAFF | TGTGCCAGCAGCCTAGGACAGGAAATGAACACTGAAGCTTTCTTT
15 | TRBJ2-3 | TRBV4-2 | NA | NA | CASSQAQGGTDTQYF | TGTGCCAGCAGCCAAGCCCAGGGAGGTACAGATACGCAGTATTTT
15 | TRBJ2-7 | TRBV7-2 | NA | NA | CASSLGSALFYEQYF | TGTGCCAGCAGCTTAGGAAGCGCCCTATTTTACGAGCAGTACTTC
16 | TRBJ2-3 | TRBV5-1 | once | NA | CASSLGGGPSTDTQYF | TGCGCCAGCAGCTTGGGCGGGGGCCCTTCCACAGATACGCAGTATTTT
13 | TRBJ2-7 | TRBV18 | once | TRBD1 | CASSPLDRVEQYF | TGTGCCAGCTCACCACTGGACAGGGTCGAGCAGTACTTC
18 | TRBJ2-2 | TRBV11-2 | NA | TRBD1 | CASSFTGGDLQYTGELFF | TGTGCCAGCAGCTTCACAGGGGGCGATTTGCAGTACACCGGGGAGCTGTTTTTT
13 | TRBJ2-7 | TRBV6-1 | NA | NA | CASELGGSYEQYF | TGTGCCAGCGAACTCGGGGGTTCCTACGAGCAGTACTTC
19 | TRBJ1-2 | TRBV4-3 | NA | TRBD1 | CASSQSLSLRTGLFYGYTF | TGCGCCAGCAGCCAATCCCTAAGCCTCCGGACAGGGCTTTTCTATGGCTACACCTTC
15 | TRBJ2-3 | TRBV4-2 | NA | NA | CASSQAAAIGDTQYF | TGTGCCAGCAGCCAAGCAGCGGCAATAGGGGATACGCAGTATTTT
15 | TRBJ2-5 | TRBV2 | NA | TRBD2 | CASTKLAGVQETQYF | TGTGCCAGCACCAAACTAGCGGGGGTACAAGAGACCCAGTACTTC
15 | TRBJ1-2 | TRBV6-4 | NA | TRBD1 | CASSESGGRNYGYTF | TGTGCCAGCAGTGAGTCAGGGGGCAGAAACTATGGCTACACCTTC
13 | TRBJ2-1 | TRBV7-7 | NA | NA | CASSLEGAGEQFF | TGTGCCAGCAGCTTAGAAGGGGCGGGAGAGCAGTTCTTC